These T cell receptor beta chains were read from a single sample in a study of blood T cell repertoires in COVID-19. TCRdb keeps only in-frame clones here, not all; method: immunoSEQ multiplex PCR. The repertoire consists of 300,000 to 400,000 clones, with 80% to 90% occurring once and the leading ten covering less than 5.5%. The material sequenced was PBMCs or T cells enriched from blood (not recorded which). The receptors come from a man under 40 who had recovered from COVID-19. Each CDR3 is given with its conserved first and last residue. D genes are given only for firm matches. Clone size is given for some rows only: seen once, a few or many times, or a class if the clone is expanded.

TGCGCCAGCAGCCTTCATTACAGGACTCAGCCCCAGCATTTT	CASSLHYRTQPQHF	TRBV4-1	NA	NA	TRBJ1-5
TGTGCCAGCAGTGAGGCAGGGGGCGGTAATTCACCCCTCCACTTT	CASSEAGGGNSPLHF	TRBV6-4	NA	TRBD1	TRBJ1-6
TGTGCCAGCAGCGCACCGGGACAGAGCTCCTACGAGCAGTACTTC	CASSAPGQSSYEQYF	TRBV13	NA	TRBD1	TRBJ2-7
TGTGCCAGCTCACCATTCGCCGGGACAGTCATCTACGAGCAGTACTTC	CASSPFAGTVIYEQYF	TRBV18	NA	TRBD1	TRBJ2-7
TGTGCCAGCGGGATACAGGGTTTACCTGAAGCTTTCTTT	CASGIQGLPEAFF	TRBV12-3/TRBV12-4	NA	NA	TRBJ1-1
TGCGCCAGCAGCTTGGGGATAAATGGACAGGGTGAAAAACTGTTTTTT	CASSLGINGQGEKLFF	TRBV5-1	once	TRBD1	TRBJ1-4
TGTGCCAGCAGTTCGGAGCCTGCCTACAATGAGCAGTTCTTC	CASSSEPAYNEQFF	TRBV27	few	NA	TRBJ2-1
TGTGCCAGCAGCTTGGTAGGGAGCCCCTCTGGAAACACCATATATTTT	CASSLVGSPSGNTIYF	TRBV5-5	NA	NA	TRBJ1-3
TGTGCCTGGAAAAGAGGGCTGAATCCCGCATACGAGCAGTACTTC	CAWKRGLNPAYEQYF	TRBV30	NA	NA	TRBJ2-7
TGTGCCAGCAGCTTGACGACAGGCCCTCATGAAAAACTGTTTTTT	CASSLTTGPHEKLFF	TRBV5-4	NA	NA	TRBJ1-4